The T cell receptor beta chain under discussion was sequenced for a study of T-cell memory formation after mild COVID-19. TCRdb reprocessed the 5' RACE reads via MiXCR and lists one record per CDR3 protein. The sample has hundreds of thousands of distinct CDR3 sequences, approximately 20% seen once. Study findings and constraints: Shrinking CD4+ clones were chiefly CM and EM; CD8+ ones were chiefly EMRA.

The germline gives CDR1 DFQATT, CDR2 SNEGSKA (reference sequence). The CDR3 loop spans 14 amino acids. Trimming stripped 6 bases from V and 5 bases from J, with 17 bases between. This clonotype appeared a few times. The antigen remains undetermined. This receptor was identified in an adult woman who had mild COVID-19 (a few samples of this study predate the infection). Cell type and time point are not known. The J gene is TRBJ1-5, the V gene TRBV20-1; no reliable D call. Input material: PBMCs or a T cell subset sorted from them (not recorded which). The CDR3 coding sequence is TGCAGTGCATCTGAAGGCAGTAATTATCAGCCCCAGCATTTT. Translation gives CSASEGSNYQPQHF.